This is a list of T cell receptor beta chains from one sample in a study of cytomegalovirus exposure and HLA in healthy donors. Sequenced by immunoSEQ multiplex PCR; TCRdb stores in-frame clones only, minus some. The data show 100,000 or so clones, with 65% to 85% seen just once and roughly a tenth held by the top ten. Sequenced sample: PBMCs. Receptor source: a man aged 50 or older in good health and CMV-seronegative. The CDR3 runs from the conserved cysteine through the conserved F or W. Each record gives: clone size, D gene, V gene, J gene, CDR3 protein, CDR3 DNA. D genes are given only for firm matches. Expanded clones get a size class; other rows say once, few or many, or leave the size out.

>-|-|TRBV6-5|TRBJ2-5
CASSYGRQETQYF
TGTGCCAGCAGTTACGGGAGACAAGAGACCCAGTACTTC
>once|-|TRBV27|TRBJ1-1
CASAPGGNTEAFF
TGTGCCAGCGCCCCCGGAGGAAACACTGAAGCTTTCTTT
>-|TRBD2|TRBV29-1|TRBJ2-7
CSAGTIYEQYF
TGCAGCGCTGGGACTATATACGAGCAGTACTTC
>few|-|TRBV4-2|TRBJ2-1
CASSQERADNEQFF
TGTGCCAGCAGCCAAGAGAGGGCCGACAATGAGCAGTTCTTC
>few|TRBD1|TRBV2|TRBJ1-1
CASRPSGQEVTEAFF
TGTGCCAGCAGGCCAAGCGGACAGGAAGTCACTGAAGCTTTCTTT
>-|TRBD2|TRBV11-2|TRBJ2-3
CASSSGLAVSAGTDTQYF
TGTGCCAGCAGCTCAGGACTAGCAGTATCCGCGGGCACAGATACGCAGTATTTT
>-|TRBD1|TRBV9|TRBJ2-6
CASSVGDRGLGANVLTF
TGTGCCAGCAGCGTAGGAGACAGGGGACTCGGGGCCAACGTCCTGACTTTC
>-|TRBD1|TRBV4-1|TRBJ1-6
CASSMRQGTESPLHF
TGCGCCAGCAGCATGAGACAGGGGACGGAATCACCCCTCCACTTT
>-|TRBD1|TRBV5-1|TRBJ2-7
CASSSRTGGYEQYF
TGCGCCAGCAGCTCGAGGACAGGGGGCTACGAGCAGTACTTC
>-|TRBD2|TRBV18|TRBJ2-7
CASSPRLAGGPPYEQYF
TGTGCCAGCTCACCACGGTTAGCGGGAGGGCCCCCTTACGAGCAGTACTTC
>-|TRBD2|TRBV5-5|TRBJ2-5
CASSFGAGGSSETQYF
TGTGCCAGCAGCTTCGGAGCGGGAGGGAGTTCAGAGACCCAGTACTTC
>-|TRBD2|TRBV4-3|TRBJ2-3
CASSQPAGGVDTQYF
TGCGCCAGCAGCCAACCGGCGGGAGGGGTAGATACGCAGTATTTT
>-|-|TRBV6-5|TRBJ2-3
CASRKPAGDTQYF
TGTGCCAGCAGAAAACCAGCGGGAGATACGCAGTATTTT
>-|TRBD2|TRBV30|TRBJ2-3
CAWKGGAGSTDTQYF
TGTGCCTGGAAAGGAGGAGCGGGAAGCACAGATACGCAGTATTTT
>few|-|TRBV5-5|TRBJ2-5
CASSFGARQETQYF
TGTGCCAGCAGCTTTGGGGCGAGACAAGAGACCCAGTACTTC
>-|TRBD1|TRBV19|TRBJ1-2
CASTFGGGKVIYGYTF
TGTGCCAGTACCTTCGGAGGGGGCAAGGTGATTTATGGCTACACCTTC
>-|TRBD1|TRBV6-5|TRBJ2-5
CASSTDRNQETQYF
TGTGCCAGCAGCACGGACAGGAATCAAGAGACCCAGTACTTC
>few|-|TRBV11-2|TRBJ2-7
CASSLDRFEQYF
TGTGCCAGCAGCTTAGATCGGTTTGAGCAGTACTTC
>-|-|TRBV27|TRBJ1-5
CATSWEGADQPQHF
TGTGCCACATCATGGGAAGGGGCGGACCAGCCCCAGCATTTT
>-|-|TRBV6-6|TRBJ1-1
CATTTGKVAFF
TGTGCCACTACTACAGGGAAGGTAGCTTTCTTT
>-|-|TRBV27|TRBJ2-7
CASSLWGREQYF
TGTGCCAGCAGTTTATGGGGGCGCGAGCAGTACTTC
>-|TRBD1|TRBV12-5|TRBJ2-1
CASGTSRDRTFNEQFF
TGTGCTAGTGGTACTTCAAGGGACAGGACCTTCAATGAGCAGTTCTTC
>few|-|TRBV11-1|TRBJ1-5
CASSLGRGQPQHF
TGTGCCAGCAGCTTGGGTCGGGGTCAGCCCCAGCATTTT
>-|TRBD2|TRBV9|TRBJ2-1
CASSGSSGASYNEQFF
TGTGCCAGCAGCGGGTCTAGCGGGGCCTCCTACAATGAGCAGTTCTTC
>-|TRBD1|TRBV6-5|TRBJ1-5
CASRRGTGGQPQHF
TGTGCCAGCCGGAGGGGAACAGGGGGACAGCCCCAGCATTTT
>-|-|TRBV19|TRBJ2-5
CASSMGGGQETQYF
TGTGCCAGTAGTATGGGGGGTGGACAAGAGACCCAGTACTTC
>once|TRBD2|TRBV5-1|TRBJ2-1
CASSLFTSGGNEQFF
TGCGCCAGCAGCTTGTTCACTAGCGGGGGCAATGAGCAGTTCTTC
>-|TRBD1|TRBV5-6|TRBJ1-2
CASSGTARGGYTF
TGTGCCAGCAGCGGGACAGCTAGGGGCGGCTACACCTTC
>-|TRBD1|TRBV15|TRBJ2-2
CATSRDRQGRTGELFF
TGTGCCACCAGCAGAGATCGACAGGGGAGGACCGGGGAGCTGTTTTTT
>-|-|TRBV7-9|TRBJ2-1
CASSFRANEQFF
TGTGCCAGCAGCTTCAGGGCCAATGAGCAGTTCTTC
>-|TRBD2|TRBV5-1|TRBJ2-7
CASSGYSGEREQYF
TGCGCCAGCAGCGGGTACAGCGGGGAAAGGGAGCAGTACTTC
>few|-|TRBV6-1|TRBJ2-3
CASNDGGSTDTQYF
TGTGCCAGCAACGACGGGGGTAGCACAGATACGCAGTATTTT
>-|TRBD1|TRBV28|TRBJ2-1
CASRTGGAHNEQFF
TGTGCCAGCAGGACAGGGGGCGCACACAATGAGCAGTTCTTC
>-|-|TRBV5-4|TRBJ1-1
CASTHGGGLNTEAFF
TGTGCCAGCACCCACGGGGGGGGCTTGAACACTGAAGCTTTCTTT
>-|TRBD1|TRBV7-2|TRBJ1-3
CASSLRGRSSGNTIYF
TGTGCCAGCAGCTTAAGGGGGCGGAGCTCTGGAAACACCATATATTTT